A selection of T cell receptor beta chains follows, all from one sample in a study of Tregs in tolerant kidney transplant recipients. The protocol was immunoSEQ multiplex PCR, while the TCRdb copy is restricted to in-frame clones and leaves out a portion. The table lists tens of thousands of clones, 80% to 85% of them singletons, with 3.5% to 5.5% in the top ten. The specimen was CD4+ T cells from blood. These receptors all stem from a human donor in good health. Both conserved end residues are trimmed from each CDR3.

>14|TRBJ1-1|TRBV21-1
ASSKAQGWMNTEAF
>13|TRBJ2-7|TRBV2
ASSEARGVAYEQY
>14|TRBJ2-5|TRBV5-4
ASSPGLAGIKETQY
>13|TRBJ2-3|TRBV29-1
SVGASGDSTDTQY
>12|TRBJ2-7|TRBV5-1
ASSLEPITYEQY
>12|TRBJ1-5|TRBV6-1
ASSEKGYNQPQH
>13|TRBJ1-3|TRBV5-5
ASSVERVAGNTIY
>10|TRBJ1-2|TRBV30
AWGVLGLGYT
>14|TRBJ2-1|TRBV7-3
ASSPSDRPLYNEQF
>13|TRBJ2-1|TRBV6-6
ASSYSGGVDNEQF
>13|TRBJ1-1|TRBV6-6
ASRRTGRKNTEAF
>14|TRBJ2-3|TRBV30
AWMRPPQGRGDTQY
>10|TRBJ1-1|TRBV4-1
ASSRGDSEAF
>10|TRBJ2-7|TRBV27
ASSFLTGEQY
>12|TRBJ2-1|TRBV7-3
ASSLSLVYNEQF
>13|TRBJ2-7|TRBV5-1
ASSLAGAPSYEQY
>12|TRBJ2-1|TRBV29-1
SAGDRRPYNEQF
>13|TRBJ2-3|TRBV28
ASSLPSGIRDTQY
>14|TRBJ2-3|TRBV6-5
ASSYGAGASPDTQY
>13|TRBJ2-1|TRBV6-5
ASSYSGTGTREQF
>15|TRBJ1-4|TRBV7-9
ASSSGRQGPSAEKLF
>12|TRBJ1-1|TRBV5-4
ASSRGQGGTEAF
>17|TRBJ2-2|TRBV7-6
ASSNQPSAGGPFRGELF
>14|TRBJ1-3|TRBV9
ASSVGQGGSGNTIY
>10|TRBJ2-7|TRBV6-1
ASSVGIHEQY